This T cell receptor (beta chain) was captured by sequencing in a study of human T cells and chemical hapten exposure. In the original analysis: Counting gave a median of around 89,000 TCRs per sample, with values ranging from about 23,224 to 700,000. Using its own MiXCR run on the 5' RACE reads, TCRdb lists one record per CDR3 protein. Here the V and J calls rest on TCRdb's processing, not on the authors' analysis. The top ten clones hold around 2.7% of a sample with 110,000 or so distinct CDR3 sequences, roughly 18% of them seen once. Unfractionated whole blood was the source from which total RNA was extracted. A few counts support this clonotype. Germline V gene sequence: CDR1 MNHEY, CDR2 SVGEGT. With 6 bases clipped from V and 7 bases from J, the junction kept 5 bases outside the gene matches. The CDR3 loop spans 13 amino acids.

This sequence was found in a human donor in good health. This chain uses TRBV6-2 or TRBV6-3 with TRBJ1-5, with 8 bases identical to TRBD1. The CDR3 is CASSRTGIQPQHF. For the CDR3, the DNA is TGTGCCAGCAGCCGGACAGGGATACAGCCCCAGCATTTT.